The clone carrying this T cell receptor beta chain showed up just a few times. Its antigen is as yet unknown. This record comes from a study of response to subunit inactivated influenza vaccine. Via MiXCR, TCRdb re-called the RT-PCR reads, giving one row per CDR3 protein. The sample has about 540,000 distinct CDR3 sequences; roughly 25% are singletons. Whole-study findings and limits: The study's authors posited that every seasonal influenza vaccination enlists few new T cells.

The CDR3 has 14 residues. Trimming stripped 2 bases from V and 5 bases from J, with 12 bases between. The germline V gene has CDR1 SGHRS and CDR2 YFSETQ. These records were also assigned to another study, of T cells expressing NK-cell markers. From that second work: UMI-tagged 5'RACE template switching yielded the TCR beta cDNA. Repertoires of TCR beta were obtained from T cells sorted as CD3+CD56+NKG2C+, CD3+CD56+NKG2C- and CD3+CD56-NKG2C+. HCMV seropositivity marked most of the eight sequenced donors; one was seronegative.

This material consisted of CD4+ T cells sorted from PBMCs, taken roughly 12 days after vaccination. The chain uses TRBV5-1 and TRBJ2-3; possibly TRBD1 for D (7 bases). This clonotype originated in a man aged 45-65 years who received an inactivated influenza vaccine. CDR3 nucleotides: TGCGCCAGCAGCTTCCAGGGGGGAGGAGATACGCAGTATTTT. Translation: CASSFQGGGDTQYF.